The T cell receptor beta chain under discussion was sequenced for a study of shared clonotypes between healthy human individuals. Clones were sequenced by immunoSEQ multiplex PCR, and TCRdb holds only the in-frame ones, with some missing. The table records more than 1 million clones, 70% to 80% of them present only once. Losses at the gene ends were 2 bases for V and 7 bases for J; bases not matched to a gene: 7. Looked up from germline, CDR1 is SGHDT and CDR2 is YYEEEE. The CDR3 totals 15 residues. The TCR sequence derives from a man between 18 and 35 years old in good health. Some clones in this sample may be carry-over from other donors' samples. The J gene is TRBJ2-1, the V gene TRBV5-6; 9 bases are shared with TRBD2. The specimen sequenced was memory CD4+ T cells from PBMCs. Sample subset: CD45RA-negative fraction. The CDR3 protein is CASSFGGRVMNEQFF. CDR3 in DNA: TGTGCCAGCAGCTTCGGCGGGAGGGTCATGAATGAGCAGTTCTTC.